These 22 T cell receptor beta chains originate from one sample sequenced in a study of blood T cell repertoires in COVID-19 (dated by TCRdb to the early 2020s). Library preparation used the immunoSEQ multiplex PCR assay. TCRdb took over this immuneACCESS table, retaining in-frame rearrangements with V and J assigned. Such tables are incomplete; in checked studies, under half of the missing clones stem from an unresolved V gene, and the remainder is unexplained. The sample table records 100,000 to 150,000 clones; approximately 83% of these occur just once. The top ten constitute less than 20% of the sample. Sequencing was carried out using peripheral blood. These receptor sequences come from a woman aged 50 to 65 with acute or convalescent COVID-19.

V and J are TRBV28 and TRBJ2-1; 14 bases are a match to TRBD2. Germline trimming cut 5 bases from V and 4 bases from J; bases unmatched to any gene: 10. CDR1 and CDR2 (germline): MDHEN, SYDVKM. This CDR3 has 18 residues. The CDR3 nucleotides are TGTGCCAGCAGTCCGAGACTAGCGGGGGGGCCGGGGTACAATGAGCAGTTCTTC. Amino acid sequence: CASSPRLAGGPGYNEQFF. Supplemented by reference TRBV28 and TRBJ2-1, the full variable domain reads DVKVTQSSRYLVKRTGEKVFLECVQDMDHENMFWYRQDPGLGLRLIYFSYDVKMKEKGDIPEGYSVSREKKERFSLILESASTNQTSMYLCASSPRLAGGPGYNEQFFGPGTRLTVL.

In nucleotides, the CDR3 is TGTGCCAGCAGCCCACGGGGGTTCGATGGCTACACCTTC. This sequence encodes CASSPRGFDGYTF. The V call is TRBV6-5, the J call TRBJ1-2; the D gene is possibly TRBD1 (5 bases). The CDR3 runs 13 residues. CDR1 is MNHEY, CDR2 SVGAGI, per germline. The ends were cut back, 6 bases at V and 6 bases at J, with 14 bases in the middle.

This clone was picked up one time. The chain employs TRBV15 and TRBJ1-5, with a weak D call TRBD1 (6 bases). The CDR3 spans 17 residues. V lost 2 bases and J lost 1, with 15 bases in between. The germline V gene encodes CDR1 LNHNV and CDR2 YYDKDF (reference sequence). The CDR3 bases are TGTGCCACCAGCAGAATAACAGGGAGCAAAAGCAATCAGCCCCAGCATTTT. It encodes CATSRITGSKSNQPQHF.

The chain employs TRBV5-1 and TRBJ2-7; perhaps TRBD1 as D (5 bases). The CDR3 runs to 17 residues. The germline V and J ends were trimmed by 1 base and 1 base, with 18 bases remaining between them. The germline V gene has CDR1 SGHRS and CDR2 YFSETQ. The CDR3 sequence: CASSLTPPGPRSYEQYF. The CDR3 nucleotides read TGCGCCAGCAGCTTGACCCCCCCAGGGCCACGGTCCTACGAGCAGTACTTC.

CDR3 region: CASSLQGGSYEQYF. CDR3 coding DNA: TGTGCCAGCAGCTTACAGGGCGGCAGCTACGAGCAGTACTTC. The chain joins TRBV7-2 to TRBJ2-7, with a possible D match to TRBD1 (5 bases). V was trimmed by 2 bases and J by 3 bases, leaving 11 bases between them. This CDR3 has 14 residues. The germline V gene has CDR1 SGHTA and CDR2 FQGNSA.

V usage is TRBV19 and J usage is TRBJ1-4; D gene uncertain. V was trimmed by 9 bases and J by 7 bases, leaving 15 bases between them. Germline CDR1 reads LNHDA; CDR2 reads SQIVND (reference sequence). The CDR3 sequence is 13 residues long. CDR3 in amino acids: CASRGRQGEKLFF. The CDR3 coding sequence is TGTGCCAGCCGCGGTAGGCAAGGTGAAAAACTGTTTTTT.

The V and J genes are TRBV7-2 and TRBJ1-5, with 10 nucleotides matching TRBD1. The CDR3 consists of 18 residues. The germline CDR1 and CDR2 sequences are SGHTA and FQGNSA. V lost 5 bases to trimming and J lost 4 bases; unmatched junction nucleotides: 14. CDR3 residues: CASSISRGGTGVNQPQHF. The CDR3 region has the DNA TGTGCCAGCAGCATTAGCCGAGGAGGGACAGGGGTAAATCAGCCCCAGCATTTT.

The CDR3 region is CASQTVRSSYEQYF. The CDR3 DNA is TGTGCCAGCCAGACAGTCCGAAGCTCCTACGAGCAGTACTTC. V is TRBV5-6 and J is TRBJ2-7, with D possibly being TRBD1 (5 bases). V lost 7 bases and J lost 0, with 14 bases in between. CDR1 is SGHDT, CDR2 YYEEEE, per germline. This CDR3 region has 14 residues.

This clone was seen a handful of times. The rearrangement uses TRBV4-1 and TRBJ2-7; possibly TRBD1 for D (6 bases). Trimming took off 1 base at V and 3 bases at J, with 13 bases between the two ends. The germline V gene has CDR1 MGHRA and CDR2 YSYEKL. This CDR3 contains 15 residues. The CDR3 loop is CASSQVQGPYYEQYF. The CDR3 DNA follows: TGCGCCAGCAGCCAAGTTCAGGGGCCCTACTACGAGCAGTACTTC.

This chain links TRBV27 with TRBJ2-3; a weak D match, TRBD2 (6 bases). This CDR3 is built from 14 residues. From germline, CDR1 is MNHEY and CDR2 SMNVEV (reference sequence). V was clipped by 9 bases and J by 2 bases, with 15 bases between them. The CDR3 loop reads CASQTGVSTDTQYF. The CDR3, as DNA: TGTGCCAGTCAGACGGGAGTCTCCACAGATACGCAGTATTTT.

This sequence joins TRBV19 and TRBJ2-3; D not certain. This CDR3 is built from 13 residues. From germline, CDR1 is LNHDA and CDR2 SQIVND (reference sequence). V was trimmed by 5 bases and J by 9 bases, leaving 15 bases between them. The CDR3 DNA is TGTGCCAGTAGTTCCCCCCAGACACGGACGCAGTATTTT. Translation gives CASSSPQTRTQYF.

This chain joins TRBV19 and TRBJ2-7, with 9 bases that match TRBD1. This CDR3 comprises 14 residues. Germline V gene data show CDR1 as LNHDA and CDR2 as SQIVND (reference sequence). V dropped 1 base and J dropped 4; count of bases not matched to a gene: 2. CDR3 in amino acids: CASSIGQGGYEQYF. The CDR3 coding sequence is TGTGCCAGTAGTATAGGACAGGGGGGATACGAGCAGTACTTC.

V usage is TRBV19 and J usage is TRBJ1-5; D not resolved. This CDR3 contains 15 residues. Germline V gives CDR1 LNHDA, CDR2 SQIVND (reference sequence). V dropped 5 bases and J dropped 0 bases, with 11 bases sitting between them. CDR3 amino acids: CASSQSSPSNQPQHF. The CDR3 DNA is TGTGCCAGTAGTCAAAGCTCCCCTAGCAATCAGCCCCAGCATTTT.

The rearrangement links TRBV5-1 to TRBJ1-1, with D possibly being TRBD1 (5 bases). CDR3 length equals 14 residues. Between the trimmed V and J ends, which lost 4 bases and 1 base, there was a span of 11 bases. Germline loops: CDR1 SGHRS, CDR2 YFSETQ. The chain's CDR3 is CASSQSTGNTEAFF. Here the CDR3 DNA reads TGCGCCAGCAGCCAAAGTACAGGGAACACTGAAGCTTTCTTT. Combining the CDR3 with reference TRBV5-1 and TRBJ1-1 gives the whole variable domain KAGVTQTPRYLIKTRGQQVTLSCSPISGHRSVSWYQQTPGQGLQFLFEYFSETQRNKGNFPGRFSGRQFSNSRSEMNVSTLELGDSALYLCASSQSTGNTEAFFGQGTRLTVV.

The J gene is TRBJ2-3, the V gene TRBV29-1; 8 bases are a match to TRBD1. CDR3 size: 14 residues. Germline assignment: CDR1 SQVTM and CDR2 ANQGSEA. V gave up 8 bases and J gave up 7 bases; unmatched junction bases: 14. The CDR3 protein is CSQSPGTGDNTQYF. The CDR3 DNA follows: TGCAGCCAATCGCCCGGGACAGGAGACAATACGCAGTATTTT.

This chain joins TRBV2 and TRBJ1-2; 7 bases line up with TRBD1. Per the germline V gene, CDR1 is SNHLY and CDR2 is FYNNEI. This CDR3 has 17 amino acids. After removal of 4 bases from V and 5 bases from J, the junction contained 16 bases not matched to a gene. The CDR3 loop is CASSATYPNRGDYGYTF. DNA of the CDR3: TGTGCCAGCAGTGCCACCTATCCCAACAGGGGAGATTATGGCTACACCTTC.

This clone has a handful of counts. The rearrangement joins TRBV4-2 to TRBJ2-2, with 7 bases aligning to TRBD2. CDR3 length: 16 amino acids. The V gene end was trimmed by 1 base and the J gene end by 7 bases; junction bases not matched to a gene: 9. Germline V lookup: CDR1 LGHNA, CDR2 YNFKEQ. The CDR3 sequence: CASSQGGAGGYGELFF. The CDR3 nucleotides read TGTGCCAGCAGCCAAGGGGGAGCCGGGGGGTACGGGGAGCTGTTTTTT.

The chain has TRBV25-1 and TRBJ1-1; D gene uncertain. This CDR3 contains 14 residues. The V end was cut by 1 base, the J end by 6 bases, with 12 bases between. Germline-derived CDR1 and CDR2 are MGHDK and SYGVNS. The CDR3: CASSESHSGSEAFF. CDR3 sequence (DNA): TGTGCCAGCAGTGAATCTCACAGCGGCTCTGAAGCTTTCTTT. Full variable domain (rest looked up from reference TRBV25-1 and TRBJ1-1): EADIYQTPRYLVIGTGKKITLECSQTMGHDKMYWYQQDPGMELHLIHYSYGVNSTEKGDLSSESTVSRIRTEHFPLTLESARPSHTSQYLCASSESHSGSEAFFGQGTRLTVV.

This clone appeared a few times. J is TRBJ1-5 and V is TRBV19; D is undetermined. This CDR3 is 15 amino acids long. The V gene's germline CDR1 is LNHDA and CDR2 SQIVND (reference sequence). The V gene lost 1 base and the J gene lost 1 base, with 8 bases spanning the gap. The DNA for the CDR3 is TGTGCCAGTAGTATAGGGGGAGGGAGCAATCAGCCCCAGCATTTT. Encoded protein: CASSIGGGSNQPQHF.

This chain uses TRBV2 with TRBJ2-7, with a tentative D call TRBD2 (5 bases). Germline-derived CDR1 and CDR2 are SNHLY and FYNNEI. The CDR3 consists of 13 residues. The V and J ends lost 8 bases and 0 bases respectively, with 11 bases between them. The CDR3 bases are TGTGCCAGCGTACGGGGAAGCTCCTACGAGCAGTACTTC. It is translated as CASVRGSSYEQYF. The whole variable domain, filled in from reference TRBV2 and TRBJ2-7, reads EPEVTQTPSHQVTQMGQEVILRCVPISNHLYFYWYRQILGQKVEFLVSFYNNEISEKSEIFDDQFSVERPDGSNFTLKIRSTKLEDSAMYFCASVRGSSYEQYFGPGTRLTVT.

The chain has TRBV10-1 and TRBJ1-4, with 10 positions matching TRBD1. After removal of 5 bases from V and 0 bases from J, the junction contained 15 bases not matched to a gene. CDR1 WNHNN and CDR2 SYGVQD come from the germline V gene (reference sequence). This CDR3 is built from 20 residues. The CDR3: CASSKAGPGQGLTTNEKLFF. CDR3 nucleotide sequence: TGCGCCAGCAGTAAAGCGGGACCGGGACAGGGGCTTACAACTAATGAAAAACTGTTTTTT.

This clone was counted only a few times. This chain links TRBV6-4 with TRBJ2-1; 15 nucleotides match TRBD2. V trimming: 6 bases; J trimming: 7 bases; junction bases outside the gene matches: 1. Germline-derived CDR1 and CDR2 are MRHNA and SNTAGT. This CDR3 comprises 14 residues. CDR3: CASSGLAGGNEQFF. As DNA, the CDR3 is TGTGCCAGCAGCGGACTAGCGGGGGGGAATGAGCAGTTCTTC.